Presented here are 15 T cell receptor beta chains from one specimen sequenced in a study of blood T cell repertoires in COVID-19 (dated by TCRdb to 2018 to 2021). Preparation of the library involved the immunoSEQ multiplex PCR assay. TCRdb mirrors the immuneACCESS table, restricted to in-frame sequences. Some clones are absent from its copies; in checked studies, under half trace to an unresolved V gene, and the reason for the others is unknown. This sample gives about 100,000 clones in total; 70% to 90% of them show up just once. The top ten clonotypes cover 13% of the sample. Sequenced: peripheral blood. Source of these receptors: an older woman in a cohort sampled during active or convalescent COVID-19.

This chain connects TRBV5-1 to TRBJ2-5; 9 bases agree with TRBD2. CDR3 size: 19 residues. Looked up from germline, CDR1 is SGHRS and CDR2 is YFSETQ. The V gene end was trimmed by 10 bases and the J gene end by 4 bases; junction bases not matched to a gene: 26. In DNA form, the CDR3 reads TGCGCCCGCTGTGGGGCCCGCGGGGGGGCCTGGATAGTGGGAGAGACCCAGTACTTC. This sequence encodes CARCGARGGAWIVGETQYF.

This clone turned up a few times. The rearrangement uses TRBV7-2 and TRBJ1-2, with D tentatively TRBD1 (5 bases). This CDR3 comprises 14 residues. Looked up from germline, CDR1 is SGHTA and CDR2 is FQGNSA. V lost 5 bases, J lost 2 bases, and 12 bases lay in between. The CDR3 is CASSLPGGNYGYTF. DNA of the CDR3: TGTGCCAGCAGCCTCCCCGGGGGGAACTATGGCTACACCTTC.

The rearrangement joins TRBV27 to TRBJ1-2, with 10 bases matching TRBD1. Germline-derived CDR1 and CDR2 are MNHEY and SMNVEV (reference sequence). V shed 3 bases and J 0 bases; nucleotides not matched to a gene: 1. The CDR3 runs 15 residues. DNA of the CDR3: TGTGCCAGCAGTTTGGGACAGGGGACTAACTATGGCTACACCTTC. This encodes CASSLGQGTNYGYTF.

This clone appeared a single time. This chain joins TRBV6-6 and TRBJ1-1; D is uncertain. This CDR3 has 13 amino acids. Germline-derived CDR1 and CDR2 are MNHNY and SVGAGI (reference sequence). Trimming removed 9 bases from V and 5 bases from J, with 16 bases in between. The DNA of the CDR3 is TGTGCCAGTTTGGTTGGCCCGAGGACTGAAGCTTTCTTT. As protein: CASLVGPRTEAFF.

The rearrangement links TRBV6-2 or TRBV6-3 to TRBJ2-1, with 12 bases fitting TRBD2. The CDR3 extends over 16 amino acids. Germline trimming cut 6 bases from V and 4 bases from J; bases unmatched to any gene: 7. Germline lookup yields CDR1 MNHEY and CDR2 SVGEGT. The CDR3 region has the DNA TGTGCCAGCAGGCCTGGGGGGACTAGCGGGTACAATGAGCAGTTCTTC. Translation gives CASRPGGTSGYNEQFF.

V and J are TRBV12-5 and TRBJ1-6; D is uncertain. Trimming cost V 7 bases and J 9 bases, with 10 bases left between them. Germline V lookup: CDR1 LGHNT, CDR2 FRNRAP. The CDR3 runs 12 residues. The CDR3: CASAAGSSPLHF. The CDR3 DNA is TGTGCTAGTGCCGCGGGGAGTTCACCCCTCCACTTT. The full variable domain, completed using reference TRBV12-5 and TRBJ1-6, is DARVTQTPRHKVTEMGQEVTMRCQPILGHNTVFWYRQTMMQGLELLAYFRNRAPLDDSGMPKDRFSAEMPDATLATLKIQPSEPRDSAVYFCASAAGSSPLHFGNGTRLTVT.

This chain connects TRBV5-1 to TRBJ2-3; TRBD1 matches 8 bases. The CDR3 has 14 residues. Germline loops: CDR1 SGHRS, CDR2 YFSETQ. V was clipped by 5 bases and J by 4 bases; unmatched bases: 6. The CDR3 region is CASSPGGPADTQYF. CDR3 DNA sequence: TGCGCCAGCAGTCCAGGGGGCCCGGCAGATACGCAGTATTTT.

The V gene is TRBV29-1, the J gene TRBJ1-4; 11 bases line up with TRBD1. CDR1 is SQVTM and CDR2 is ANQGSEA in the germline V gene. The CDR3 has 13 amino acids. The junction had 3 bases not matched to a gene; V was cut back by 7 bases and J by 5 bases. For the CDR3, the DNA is TGCAGCGCATGGGACAGGGGGAATGAAAAACTGTTTTTT. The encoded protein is CSAWDRGNEKLFF.

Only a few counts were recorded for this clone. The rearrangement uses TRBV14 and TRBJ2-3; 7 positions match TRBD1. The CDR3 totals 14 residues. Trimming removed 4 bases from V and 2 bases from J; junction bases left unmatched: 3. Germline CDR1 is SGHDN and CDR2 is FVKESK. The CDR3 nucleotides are TGTGCCAGCAGCCGAGACAGGGCCACAGATACGCAGTATTTT. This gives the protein CASSRDRATDTQYF.

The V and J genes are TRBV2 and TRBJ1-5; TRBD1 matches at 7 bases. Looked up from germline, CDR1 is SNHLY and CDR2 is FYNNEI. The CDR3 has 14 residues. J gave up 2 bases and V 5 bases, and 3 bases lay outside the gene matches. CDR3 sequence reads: CASSPQGGNQPQHF. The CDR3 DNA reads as TGTGCCAGCAGTCCGCAGGGGGGCAATCAGCCCCAGCATTTT. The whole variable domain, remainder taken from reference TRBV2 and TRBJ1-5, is EPEVTQTPSHQVTQMGQEVILRCVPISNHLYFYWYRQILGQKVEFLVSFYNNEISEKSEIFDDQFSVERPDGSNFTLKIRSTKLEDSAMYFCASSPQGGNQPQHFGDGTRLSIL.

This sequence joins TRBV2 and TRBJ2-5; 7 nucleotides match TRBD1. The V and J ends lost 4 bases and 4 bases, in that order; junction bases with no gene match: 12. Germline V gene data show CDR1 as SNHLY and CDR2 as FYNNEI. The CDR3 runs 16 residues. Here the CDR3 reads CASSGPNTGDAETQYF. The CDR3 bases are TGTGCCAGCAGTGGACCGAACACAGGGGACGCAGAGACCCAGTACTTC. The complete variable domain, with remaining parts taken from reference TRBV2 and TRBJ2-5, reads EPEVTQTPSHQVTQMGQEVILRCVPISNHLYFYWYRQILGQKVEFLVSFYNNEISEKSEIFDDQFSVERPDGSNFTLKIRSTKLEDSAMYFCASSGPNTGDAETQYFGPGTRLLVL.

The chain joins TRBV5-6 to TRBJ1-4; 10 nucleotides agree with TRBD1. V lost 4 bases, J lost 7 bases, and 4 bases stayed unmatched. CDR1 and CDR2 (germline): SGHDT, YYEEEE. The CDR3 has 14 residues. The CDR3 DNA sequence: TGTGCCAGCAGCGGGACAGGGGTGGCTGAAAAACTGTTTTTT. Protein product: CASSGTGVAEKLFF. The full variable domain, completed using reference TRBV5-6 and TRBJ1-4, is DAGVTQSPTHLIKTRGQQVTLRCSPKSGHDTVSWYQQALGQGPQFIFQYYEEEERQRGNFPDRFSGHQFPNYSSELNVNALLLGDSALYLCASSGTGVAEKLFFGSGTQLSVL.

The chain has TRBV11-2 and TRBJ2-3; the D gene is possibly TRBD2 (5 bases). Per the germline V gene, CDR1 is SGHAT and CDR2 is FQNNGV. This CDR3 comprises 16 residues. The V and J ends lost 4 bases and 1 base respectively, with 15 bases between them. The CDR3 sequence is CASSWSGVGGTDTQYF. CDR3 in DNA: TGTGCCAGCAGCTGGTCGGGCGTCGGGGGCACAGATACGCAGTATTTT.

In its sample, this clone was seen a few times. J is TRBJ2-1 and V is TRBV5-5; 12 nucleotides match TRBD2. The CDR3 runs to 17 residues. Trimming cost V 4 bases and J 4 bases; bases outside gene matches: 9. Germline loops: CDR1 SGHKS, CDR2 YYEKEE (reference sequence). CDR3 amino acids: CASSPAILAGGYNEQFF. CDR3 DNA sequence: TGTGCCAGCAGCCCTGCTATTCTAGCGGGAGGGTACAATGAGCAGTTCTTC. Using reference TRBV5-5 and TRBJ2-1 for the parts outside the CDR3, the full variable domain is DAGVTQSPTHLIKTRGQQVTLRCSPISGHKSVSWYQQVLGQGPQFIFQYYEKEERGRGNFPDRFSARQFPNYSSELNVNALLLGDSALYLCASSPAILAGGYNEQFFGPGTRLTVL.

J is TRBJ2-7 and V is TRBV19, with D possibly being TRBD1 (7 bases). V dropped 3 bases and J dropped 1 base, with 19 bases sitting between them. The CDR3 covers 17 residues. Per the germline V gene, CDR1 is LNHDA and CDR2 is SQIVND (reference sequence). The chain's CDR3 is CASSIAAETGTSYEQYF. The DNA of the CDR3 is TGTGCCAGTAGTATCGCGGCAGAGACAGGGACTTCCTACGAGCAGTACTTC. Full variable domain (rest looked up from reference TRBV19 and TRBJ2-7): DGGITQSPKYLFRKEGQNVTLSCEQNLNHDAMYWYRQDPGQGLRLIYYSQIVNDFQKGDIAEGYSVSREKKESFPLTVTSAQKNPTAFYLCASSIAAETGTSYEQYFGPGTRLTVT.